Sequencing of this T cell receptor beta chain was carried out in a study of shared clonotypes between healthy human individuals. Sequencing used immunoSEQ multiplex PCR; TCRdb keeps in-frame clones, though not all of them. Of under 2,500,000 clones detected, almost 96% appear once; the ten largest clones hold more than 0.1%. Germline assignment: CDR1 SGHVS and CDR2 FNYEAQ. The V end lost 5 bases, the J end lost 1 base, and 12 bases lay between the germline ends. CDR3 size: 15 residues. This receptor was taken from a man younger than 30 in good health. The specimen was naive CD4+ T cells sorted from blood. Regarding subset: CD45RA+ positively selected. The chain uses TRBV7-6 and TRBJ2-4, with D tentatively TRBD1 or TRBD2 (7 bases each). CDR3 DNA sequence: TGTGCCAGCAGCCAGGGGGGGTTGGCCAAAAACATTCAGTACTTC. Protein product: CASSQGGLAKNIQYF.